The T cell receptor beta chain described here comes from a study of blood T cell repertoires in COVID-19. The overall study: Spain, Italy and the United States supplied samples that represented acute and convalescent COVID-19.

Libraries were prepared by immunoSEQ multiplex PCR; TCRdb keeps only in-frame clonotypes and omits some of them. Here the sample spans fewer than 200,000 clones, over 75% being singletons. CDR1 LGHDT and CDR2 YNNKEL come from the germline V gene (reference sequence). This CDR3 is 14 amino acids long. V lost 1 base and J lost 0, with 6 bases in between. The source of this sequence is a man aged 55 to 70 who had recovered from COVID-19. The sample taken for sequencing was peripheral blood. J is TRBJ1-2 and V is TRBV3-1 (or the pseudogene TRBV3-2); D unclear. CDR3: CASSQGSTNYGYTF. The CDR3 region has the DNA TGTGCCAGCAGCCAAGGGTCTACTAACTATGGCTACACCTTC.